The T cell receptor beta chain under discussion was sequenced for a study of PD-1 blockade in classical Hodgkin lymphoma. Overall study context: Every 2 weeks, patients had 3 mg/kg nivolumab intravenously. Overall study results and limits: Patients who responded completely had about the same baseline diversity as newly diagnosed patients. Nivolumab starters within 1 year of ASCT were excluded.

Sequenced by immunoSEQ multiplex PCR; TCRdb stores in-frame clones only, minus some. The sample holds 95,000 to 100,000 clones, 85% to 90% seen once. A note on this clone: Antigen unknown.

The V and J ends lost 1 base and 0 bases, in that order; junction bases with no gene match: 3. Germline V gene lookup returns CDR1 SGHRS and CDR2 YFSETQ. This CDR3 has 15 residues. All trial patients relapsed after autologous stem cell transplantation. The TCR comes from a human donor with classical Hodgkin lymphoma. The sequenced sample was peripheral blood mononuclear cells (PBMCs), obtained before the second cycle of nivolumab. This chain links TRBV5-1 with TRBJ1-1; 7 positions match TRBD1. The CDR3 nucleotides are TGCGCCAGCAGCTTGAGGGACAGTATGAACACTGAAGCTTTCTTT. It translates to CASSLRDSMNTEAFF. Full variable domain (missing parts from reference TRBV5-1 and TRBJ1-1): KAGVTQTPRYLIKTRGQQVTLSCSPISGHRSVSWYQQTPGQGLQFLFEYFSETQRNKGNFPGRFSGRQFSNSRSEMNVSTLELGDSALYLCASSLRDSMNTEAFFGQGTRLTVV.